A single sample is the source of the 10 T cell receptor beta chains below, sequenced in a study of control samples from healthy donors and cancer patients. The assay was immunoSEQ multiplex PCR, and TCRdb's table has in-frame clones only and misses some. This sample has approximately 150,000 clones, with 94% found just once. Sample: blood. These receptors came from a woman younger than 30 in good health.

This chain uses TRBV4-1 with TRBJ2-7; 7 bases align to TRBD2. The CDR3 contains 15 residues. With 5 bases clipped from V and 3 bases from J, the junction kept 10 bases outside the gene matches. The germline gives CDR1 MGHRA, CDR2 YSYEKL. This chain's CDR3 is CASSKGEGPFYEQYF. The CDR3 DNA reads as TGCGCCAGCAGCAAAGGGGAGGGGCCCTTCTACGAGCAGTACTTC.

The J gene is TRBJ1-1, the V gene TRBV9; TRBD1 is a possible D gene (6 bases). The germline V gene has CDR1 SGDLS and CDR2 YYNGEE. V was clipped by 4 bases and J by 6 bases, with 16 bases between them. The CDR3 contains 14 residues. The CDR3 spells CASSPGTSDPEAFF. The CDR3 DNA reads TGTGCCAGCAGCCCGGGGACATCCGATCCTGAAGCTTTCTTT.

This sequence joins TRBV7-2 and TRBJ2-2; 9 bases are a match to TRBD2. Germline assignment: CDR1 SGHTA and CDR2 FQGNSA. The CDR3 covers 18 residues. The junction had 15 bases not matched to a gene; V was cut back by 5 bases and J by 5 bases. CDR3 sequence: CASSPARVSGLATGELFF. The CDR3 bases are TGTGCCAGCAGCCCCGCTAGGGTTTCGGGACTAGCAACCGGGGAGCTGTTTTTT.

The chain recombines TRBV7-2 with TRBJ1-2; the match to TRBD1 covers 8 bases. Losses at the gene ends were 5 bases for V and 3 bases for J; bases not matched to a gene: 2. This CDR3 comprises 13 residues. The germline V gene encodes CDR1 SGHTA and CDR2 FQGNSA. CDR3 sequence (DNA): TGTGCCAGCAGCACGGACAGGGACTATGGCTACACCTTC. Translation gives CASSTDRDYGYTF.

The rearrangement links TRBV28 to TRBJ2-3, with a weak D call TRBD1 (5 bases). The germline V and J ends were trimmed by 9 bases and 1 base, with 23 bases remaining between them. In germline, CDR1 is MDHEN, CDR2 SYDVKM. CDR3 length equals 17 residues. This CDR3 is CASLLLVGQGGTDTQYF. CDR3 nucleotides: TGTGCCAGTCTCTTATTGGTAGGGCAGGGTGGCACAGATACGCAGTATTTT.

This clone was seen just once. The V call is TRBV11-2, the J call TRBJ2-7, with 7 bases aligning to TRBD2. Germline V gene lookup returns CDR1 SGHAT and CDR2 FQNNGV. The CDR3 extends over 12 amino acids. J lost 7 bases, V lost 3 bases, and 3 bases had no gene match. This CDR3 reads CASSLVAGEQYF. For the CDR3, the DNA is TGTGCCAGCAGCTTGGTAGCGGGTGAGCAGTACTTC.

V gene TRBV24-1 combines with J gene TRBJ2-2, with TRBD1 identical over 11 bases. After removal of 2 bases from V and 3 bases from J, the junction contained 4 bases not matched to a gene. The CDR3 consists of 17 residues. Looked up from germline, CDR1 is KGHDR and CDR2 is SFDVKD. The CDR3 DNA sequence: TGTGCCACCAGTGATTGGACAGGGGGCGTTCACACCGGGGAGCTGTTTTTT. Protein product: CATSDWTGGVHTGELFF.

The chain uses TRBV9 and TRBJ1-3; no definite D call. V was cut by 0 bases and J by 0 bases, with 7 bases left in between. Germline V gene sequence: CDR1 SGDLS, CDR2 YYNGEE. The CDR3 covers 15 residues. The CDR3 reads CASSVAGSSGNTIYF. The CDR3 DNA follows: TGTGCCAGCAGCGTAGCCGGGAGCTCTGGAAACACCATATATTTT.

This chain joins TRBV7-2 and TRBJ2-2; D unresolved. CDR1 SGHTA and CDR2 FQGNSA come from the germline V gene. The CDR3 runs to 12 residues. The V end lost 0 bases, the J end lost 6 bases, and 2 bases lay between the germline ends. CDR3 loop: CASSLAAGELFF. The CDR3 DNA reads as TGTGCCAGCAGCTTAGCGGCCGGGGAGCTGTTTTTT.

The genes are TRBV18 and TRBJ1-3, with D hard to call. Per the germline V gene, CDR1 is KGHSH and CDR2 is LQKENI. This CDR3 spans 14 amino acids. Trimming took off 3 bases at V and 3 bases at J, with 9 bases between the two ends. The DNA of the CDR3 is TGTGCCAGCTCACCCGCGGGGTATGGAAACACCATATATTTT. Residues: CASSPAGYGNTIYF.